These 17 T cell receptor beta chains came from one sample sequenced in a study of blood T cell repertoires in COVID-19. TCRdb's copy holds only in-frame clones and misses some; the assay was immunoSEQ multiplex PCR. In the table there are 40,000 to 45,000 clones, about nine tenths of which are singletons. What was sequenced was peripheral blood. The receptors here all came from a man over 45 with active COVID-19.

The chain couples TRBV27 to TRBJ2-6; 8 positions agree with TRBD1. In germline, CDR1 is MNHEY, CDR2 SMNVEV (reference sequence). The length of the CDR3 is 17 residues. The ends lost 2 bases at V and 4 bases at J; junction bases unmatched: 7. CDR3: CASSLQDRVAGANVLTF. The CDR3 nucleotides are TGTGCCAGCAGTTTACAGGACAGGGTGGCAGGGGCCAACGTCCTGACTTTC. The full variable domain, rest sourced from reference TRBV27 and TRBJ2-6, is EAQVTQNPRYLITVTGKKLTVTCSQNMNHEYMSWYRQDPGLGLRQIYYSMNVEVTDKGDVPEGYKVSRKEKRNFPLILESPSPNQTSLYFCASSLQDRVAGANVLTFGAGSRLTVL.

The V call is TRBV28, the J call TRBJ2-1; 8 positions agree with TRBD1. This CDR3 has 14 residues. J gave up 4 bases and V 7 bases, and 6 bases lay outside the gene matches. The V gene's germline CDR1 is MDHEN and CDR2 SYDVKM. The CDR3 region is CASTLRTGYNEQFF. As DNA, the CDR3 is TGTGCCAGCACCCTCCGGACAGGGTACAATGAGCAGTTCTTC.

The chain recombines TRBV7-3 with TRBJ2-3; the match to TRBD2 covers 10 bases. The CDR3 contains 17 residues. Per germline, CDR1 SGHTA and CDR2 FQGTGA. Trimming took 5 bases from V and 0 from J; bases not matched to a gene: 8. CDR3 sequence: CASSPYGLAVSTDTQYF. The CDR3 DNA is TGTGCCAGCAGCCCATATGGACTAGCGGTAAGCACAGATACGCAGTATTTT. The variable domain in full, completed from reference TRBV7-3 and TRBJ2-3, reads GAGVSQTPSNKVTEKGKYVELRCDPISGHTALYWYRQSLGQGPEFLIYFQGTGAADDSGLPNDRFFAVRPEGSVSTLKIQRTERGDSAVYLCASSPYGLAVSTDTQYFGPGTRLTVL.

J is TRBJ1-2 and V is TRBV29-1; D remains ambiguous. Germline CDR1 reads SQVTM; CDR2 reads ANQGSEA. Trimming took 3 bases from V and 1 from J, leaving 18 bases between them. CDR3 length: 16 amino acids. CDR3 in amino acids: CSVEGFGLGSNYGYTF. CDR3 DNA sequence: TGCAGCGTTGAGGGTTTTGGGCTCGGCAGTAACTATGGCTACACCTTC.

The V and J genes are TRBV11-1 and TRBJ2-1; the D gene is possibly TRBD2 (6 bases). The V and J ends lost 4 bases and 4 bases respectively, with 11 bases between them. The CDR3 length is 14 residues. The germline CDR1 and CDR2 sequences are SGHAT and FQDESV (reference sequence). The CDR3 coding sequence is TGTGCCAGCAGCTCGGGACTGGTGTACAATGAGCAGTTCTTC. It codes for CASSSGLVYNEQFF.

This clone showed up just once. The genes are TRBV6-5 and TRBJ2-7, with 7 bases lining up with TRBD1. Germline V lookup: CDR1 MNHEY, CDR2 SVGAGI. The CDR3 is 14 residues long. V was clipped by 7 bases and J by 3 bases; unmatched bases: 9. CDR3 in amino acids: CASISRTGNYEQYF. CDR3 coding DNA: TGTGCCAGCATATCAAGGACAGGAAACTACGAGCAGTACTTC.

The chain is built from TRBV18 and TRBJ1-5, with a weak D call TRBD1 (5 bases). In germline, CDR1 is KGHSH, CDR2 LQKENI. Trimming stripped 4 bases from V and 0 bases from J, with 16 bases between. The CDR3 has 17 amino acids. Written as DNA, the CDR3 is TGTGCCAGCTCACTTGTCGACAGCTCTAATAGCAATCAGCCCCAGCATTTT. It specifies CASSLVDSSNSNQPQHF.

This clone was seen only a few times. CDR3 sequence (DNA): TGTGCCAGCAGTATACGTGGACAGGGAGAGGATCAGCCCCAGCATTTT. Residues: CASSIRGQGEDQPQHF. The V call is TRBV28, the J call TRBJ1-5; 8 bases align to TRBD1. The ends lost 5 bases at V and 5 bases at J; junction bases unmatched: 11. Germline V gives CDR1 MDHEN, CDR2 SYDVKM. This CDR3 has 16 residues.

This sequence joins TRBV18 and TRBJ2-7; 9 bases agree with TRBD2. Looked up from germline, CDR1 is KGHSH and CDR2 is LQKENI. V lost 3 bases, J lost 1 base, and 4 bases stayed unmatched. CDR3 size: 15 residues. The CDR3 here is CASSPSGRVSYEQYF. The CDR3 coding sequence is TGTGCCAGCTCACCTAGCGGGAGAGTTTCCTACGAGCAGTACTTC.

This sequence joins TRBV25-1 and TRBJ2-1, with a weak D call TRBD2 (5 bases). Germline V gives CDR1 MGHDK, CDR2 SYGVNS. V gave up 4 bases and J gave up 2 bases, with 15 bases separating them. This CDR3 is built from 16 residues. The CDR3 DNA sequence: TGTGCCAGCAGTGGATGGGAGACCCGGACCTACAATGAGCAGTTCTTC. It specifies CASSGWETRTYNEQFF.

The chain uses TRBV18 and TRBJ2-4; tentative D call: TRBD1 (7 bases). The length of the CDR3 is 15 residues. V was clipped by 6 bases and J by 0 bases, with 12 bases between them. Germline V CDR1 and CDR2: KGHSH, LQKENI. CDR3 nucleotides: TGTGCCAGCTCCAGGGGGGTCGTAGCCAAAAACATTCAGTACTTC. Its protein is CASSRGVVAKNIQYF. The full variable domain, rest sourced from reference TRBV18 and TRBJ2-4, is NAGVMQNPRHLVRRRGQEARLRCSPMKGHSHVYWYRQLPEEGLKFMVYLQKENIIDESGMPKERFSAEFPKEGPSILRIQQVVRGDSAAYFCASSRGVVAKNIQYFGAGTRLSVL.

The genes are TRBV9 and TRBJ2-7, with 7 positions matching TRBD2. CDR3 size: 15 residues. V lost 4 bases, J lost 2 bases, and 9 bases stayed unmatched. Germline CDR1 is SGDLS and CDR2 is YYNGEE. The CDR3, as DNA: TGTGCCAGCAGCCCGGAGGCGGGAGTCCCCTACGAGCAGTACTTC. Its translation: CASSPEAGVPYEQYF.

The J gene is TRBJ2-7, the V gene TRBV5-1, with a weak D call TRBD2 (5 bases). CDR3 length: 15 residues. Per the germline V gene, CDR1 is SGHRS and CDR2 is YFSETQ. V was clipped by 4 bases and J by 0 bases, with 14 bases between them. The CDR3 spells CASSRGSGRSYEQYF. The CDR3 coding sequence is TGCGCCAGCAGCCGAGGGTCGGGCCGCTCCTACGAGCAGTACTTC.

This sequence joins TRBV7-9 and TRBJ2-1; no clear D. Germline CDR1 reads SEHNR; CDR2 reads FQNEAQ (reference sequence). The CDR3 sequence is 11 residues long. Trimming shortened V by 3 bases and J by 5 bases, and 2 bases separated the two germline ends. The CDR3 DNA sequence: TGTGCCAGCAGCTTCGACAATGAGCAGTTCTTC. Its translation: CASSFDNEQFF.

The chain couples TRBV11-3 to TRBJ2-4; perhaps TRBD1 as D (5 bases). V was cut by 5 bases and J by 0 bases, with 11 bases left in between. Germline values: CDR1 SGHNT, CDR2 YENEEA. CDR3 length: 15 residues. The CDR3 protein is CASSPDSLAKNIQYF. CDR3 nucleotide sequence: TGTGCCAGCAGCCCCGACAGTTTAGCCAAAAACATTCAGTACTTC.

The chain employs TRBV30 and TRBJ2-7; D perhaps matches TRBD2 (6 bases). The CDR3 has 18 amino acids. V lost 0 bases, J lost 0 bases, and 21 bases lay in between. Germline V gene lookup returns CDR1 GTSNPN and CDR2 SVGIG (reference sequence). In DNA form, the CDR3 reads TGTGCCTGGAGTGTACGTAGCGGAGGCCCTTACGGCTCCTACGAGCAGTACTTC. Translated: CAWSVRSGGPYGSYEQYF.

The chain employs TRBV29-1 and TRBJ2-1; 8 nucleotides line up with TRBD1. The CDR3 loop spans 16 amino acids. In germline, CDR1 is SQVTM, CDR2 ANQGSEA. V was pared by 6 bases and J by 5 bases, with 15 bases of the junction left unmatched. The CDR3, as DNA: TGCAGCGTCTGGACAGGGAGTCCCATGCCCAACAATGAGCAGTTCTTC. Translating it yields CSVWTGSPMPNNEQFF.